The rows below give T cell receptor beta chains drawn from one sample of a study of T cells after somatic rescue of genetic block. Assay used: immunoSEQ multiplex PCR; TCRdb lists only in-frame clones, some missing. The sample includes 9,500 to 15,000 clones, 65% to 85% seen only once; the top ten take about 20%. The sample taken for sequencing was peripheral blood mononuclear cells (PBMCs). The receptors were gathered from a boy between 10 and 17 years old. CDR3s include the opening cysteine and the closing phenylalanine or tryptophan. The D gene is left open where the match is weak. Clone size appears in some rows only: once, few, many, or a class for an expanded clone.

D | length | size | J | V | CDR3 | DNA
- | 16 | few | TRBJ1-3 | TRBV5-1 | CASSLAQGSTGNTIYF | TGCGCCAGCAGCTTGGCGCAGGGATCGACTGGAAACACCATATATTTT
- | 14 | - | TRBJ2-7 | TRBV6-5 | CASQQGWSSYEQYF | TGTGCCAGCCAACAGGGTTGGAGCTCCTACGAGCAGTACTTC
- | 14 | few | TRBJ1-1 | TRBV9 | CASSVTPGQGLAFF | TGTGCCAGCAGCGTGACCCCTGGGCAGGGACTAGCTTTCTTT
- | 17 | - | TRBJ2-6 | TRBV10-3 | CAINPGAPSSGANVLTF | TGTGCCATCAATCCCGGGGCGCCCAGCTCTGGGGCCAACGTCCTGACTTTC
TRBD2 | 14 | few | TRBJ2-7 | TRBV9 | CASSAGTSYYEQYF | TGTGCCAGCAGTGCCGGGACTAGCTACTACGAGCAGTACTTC
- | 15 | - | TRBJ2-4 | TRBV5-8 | CASSLAAVAKNIQYF | TGTGCCAGCAGCTTGGCCGCGGTAGCCAAAAACATTCAGTACTTC
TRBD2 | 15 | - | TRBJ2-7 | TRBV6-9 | CASSYSGGPLVEQYF | TGTGCCAGCAGTTACTCGGGAGGGCCGTTGGTCGAGCAGTACTTC
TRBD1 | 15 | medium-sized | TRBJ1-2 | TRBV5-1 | CASSFPGQGVSGYTF | TGCGCCAGCAGCTTCCCGGGACAGGGAGTCTCTGGCTACACCTTC
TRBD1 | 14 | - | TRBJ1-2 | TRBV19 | CVSSSPGQANGYTF | TGTGTCAGTAGTTCACCGGGACAGGCTAATGGCTACACCTTC
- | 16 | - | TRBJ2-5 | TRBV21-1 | CASSKASPGPEETQYF | TGTGCCAGCAGCAAAGCTTCCCCGGGACCTGAAGAGACCCAGTACTTC
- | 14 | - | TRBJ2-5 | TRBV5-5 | CASRPTATQETQYF | TGTGCCAGCAGGCCTACAGCCACTCAAGAGACCCAGTACTTC
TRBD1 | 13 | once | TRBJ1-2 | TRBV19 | CASSQQGVIGYTF | TGTGCCAGTAGCCAACAGGGGGTGATTGGCTACACCTTC
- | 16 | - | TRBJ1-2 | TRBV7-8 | CASSLAANWANYGYTF | TGTGCCAGCAGCTTAGCGGCAAATTGGGCAAACTATGGCTACACCTTC
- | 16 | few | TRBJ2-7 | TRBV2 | CASSGALEGPSYEQYF | TGTGCCAGCAGTGGGGCGTTGGAGGGGCCTTCCTACGAGCAGTACTTC
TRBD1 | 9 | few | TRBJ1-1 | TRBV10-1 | CASNKTGGF | TGCGCCAGCAACAAGACAGGGGGGTTT
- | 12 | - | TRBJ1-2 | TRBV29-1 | CSVEDQGWGYTF | TGCAGCGTTGAAGATCAGGGGTGGGGCTACACCTTC
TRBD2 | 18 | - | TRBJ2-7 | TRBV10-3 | CAISESKIGLAGGYEQYF | TGTGCCATCAGTGAGTCTAAAATCGGGCTAGCGGGAGGGTACGAGCAGTACTTC
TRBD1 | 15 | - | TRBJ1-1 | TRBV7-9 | CASSPPDRGRTEAFF | TGTGCCAGCAGCCCTCCGGACAGGGGGCGGACTGAAGCTTTCTTT
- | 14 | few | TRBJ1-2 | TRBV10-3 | CAISDRGINRECTF | TGTGCCATCAGTGATCGGGGGATTAACAGGGAATGCACCTTC
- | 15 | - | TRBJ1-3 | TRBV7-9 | CASSLREGSGNTIYF | TGTGCCAGCAGCTTAAGAGAGGGCTCTGGAAACACCATATATTTT
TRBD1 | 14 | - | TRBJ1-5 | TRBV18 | CASSPAGGDQPQHF | TGTGCCAGCTCACCGGCAGGGGGGGATCAGCCCCAGCATTTT
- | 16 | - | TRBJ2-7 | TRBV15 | CATSRDTTGRSYEQYF | TGTGCCACCAGCAGAGACACGACAGGGAGGTCCTACGAGCAGTACTTC
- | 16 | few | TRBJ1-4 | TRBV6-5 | CASSYRIGGTNEKLFF | TGTGCCAGCAGTTACCGAATAGGAGGGACTAATGAAAAACTGTTTTTT
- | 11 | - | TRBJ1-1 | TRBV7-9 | CASSYGIEAFF | TGTGCCAGCAGCTACGGGATAGAGGCTTTCTTT
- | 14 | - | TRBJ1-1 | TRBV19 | CASIAPAENTEAFF | TGTGCCAGTATAGCTCCCGCAGAGAACACTGAAGCTTTCTTT
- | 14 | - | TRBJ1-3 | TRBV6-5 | CASSITGIGNTIYF | TGTGCCAGCAGTATCACAGGGATTGGAAACACCATATATTTT
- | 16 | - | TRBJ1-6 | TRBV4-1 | CASSQSIPDGYSPLHF | TGCGCCAGCAGCCAGAGTATACCTGACGGTTATTCACCCCTCCACTTT
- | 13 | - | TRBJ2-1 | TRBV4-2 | CASSLDISNEQFF | TGTGCCAGCAGCCTGGACATTTCCAATGAGCAGTTCTTC
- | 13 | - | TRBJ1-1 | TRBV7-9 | CASSFQGSNEAFF | TGTGCCAGCAGCTTTCAGGGATCCAATGAAGCTTTCTTT
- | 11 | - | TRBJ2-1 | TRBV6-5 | CASSYGGEQFF | TGTGCCAGCAGTTACGGCGGTGAGCAGTTCTTC
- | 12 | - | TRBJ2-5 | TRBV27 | CASSSPPGTQYF | TGTGCCAGCAGTTCCCCGCCGGGCACCCAGTACTTC
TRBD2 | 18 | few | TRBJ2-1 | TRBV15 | CATSRDLAGGKSYNEQFF | TGTGCCACCAGCAGAGATCTAGCGGGAGGGAAGTCCTACAATGAGCAGTTCTTC
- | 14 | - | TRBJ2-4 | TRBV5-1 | CASSLGQSKNIQYF | TGCGCCAGCAGCCTAGGACAGAGCAAAAACATTCAGTACTTC
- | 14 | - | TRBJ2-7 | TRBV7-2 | CASSLAGHMYEQYF | TGTGCCAGCAGCTTAGCGGGACATATGTACGAGCAGTACTTC
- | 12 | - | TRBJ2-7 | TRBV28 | CASSLGFYEQYF | TGTGCCAGCAGTTTGGGATTCTACGAGCAGTACTTC
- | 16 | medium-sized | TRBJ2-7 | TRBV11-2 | CASSLPLLVRGYEQYF | TGTGCCAGCAGCTTACCCTTACTAGTTCGGGGATACGAGCAGTACTTC
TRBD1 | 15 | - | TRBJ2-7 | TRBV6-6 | CASSYSWTGRDEQYF | TGTGCCAGCAGTTACTCGTGGACAGGTCGGGACGAGCAGTACTTC
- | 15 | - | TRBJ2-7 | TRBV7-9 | CASSLSDRILYEQYF | TGTGCCAGCAGCTTATCTGACAGGATATTATACGAGCAGTACTTC
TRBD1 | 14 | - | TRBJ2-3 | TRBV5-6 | CASTPPGGVDTQYF | TGTGCCAGCACGCCACCAGGGGGCGTAGATACGCAGTATTTT
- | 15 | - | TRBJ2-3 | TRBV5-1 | CASSLFSTSTDTQYF | TGCGCCAGCAGCTTGTTCTCGACTAGCACAGATACGCAGTATTTT
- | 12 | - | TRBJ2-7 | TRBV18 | CASSPGGAWQYF | TGTGCCAGCTCACCGGGGGGAGCTTGGCAGTACTTC
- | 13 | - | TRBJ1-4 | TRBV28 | CASSGTLNEKLFF | TGTGCCAGCAGTGGGACCCTTAATGAAAAACTGTTTTTT
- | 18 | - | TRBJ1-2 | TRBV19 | CASSIIQIGFGVYYGYTF | TGTGCCAGTAGTATAATTCAGATCGGGTTTGGAGTGTACTATGGCTACACCTTC
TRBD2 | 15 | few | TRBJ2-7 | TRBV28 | CASSSFTSGAYEQYF | TGTGCCAGCAGTTCATTCACTAGCGGAGCCTACGAGCAGTACTTC
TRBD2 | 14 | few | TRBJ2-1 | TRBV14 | CASSQGTSYNEQFF | TGTGCCAGCAGCCAAGGGACTAGCTACAATGAGCAGTTCTTC
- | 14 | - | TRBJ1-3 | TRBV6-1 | CASSTFYSGNTIYF | TGTGCCAGCAGTACCTTTTACTCTGGAAACACCATATATTTT
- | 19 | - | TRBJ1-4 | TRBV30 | CAWSASVLLLRATNEKLFF | TGTGCCTGGAGCGCTTCGGTTCTTCTCTTAAGGGCAACTAATGAAAAACTGTTTTTT
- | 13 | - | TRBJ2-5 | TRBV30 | CAWSVERKETQYF | TGTGCCTGGAGTGTAGAAAGGAAAGAGACCCAGTACTTC
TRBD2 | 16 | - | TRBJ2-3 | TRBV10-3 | CAISESQAGERDTQYF | TGTGCCATCAGTGAGTCCCAGGCGGGAGAGAGAGATACGCAGTATTTT
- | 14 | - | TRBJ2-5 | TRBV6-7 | CASSYSRDQETQYF | TGTGCCAGCAGTTACTCGAGGGACCAAGAGACCCAGTACTTC
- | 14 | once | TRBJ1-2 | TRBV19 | CASSIAQGDYGYTF | TGTGCCAGTAGTATAGCCCAGGGTGACTATGGCTACACCTTC
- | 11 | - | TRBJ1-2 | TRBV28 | CASINLGGYTF | TGTGCCAGCATTAACCTTGGTGGCTACACCTTC
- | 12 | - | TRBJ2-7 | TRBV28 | CASKSPPYEQYF | TGTGCCAGCAAGAGCCCCCCCTACGAGCAGTACTTC
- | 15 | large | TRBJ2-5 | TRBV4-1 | CASSQEGGLRETQYF | TGCGCCAGCAGCCAAGAGGGGGGGCTACGGGAGACCCAGTACTTC
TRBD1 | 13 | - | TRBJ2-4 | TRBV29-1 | CSVSGQGKNIQYF | TGCAGCGTCTCAGGACAGGGAAAAAACATTCAGTACTTC
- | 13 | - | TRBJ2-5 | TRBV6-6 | CASRPTGGGTQYF | TGTGCCAGCAGACCTACAGGGGGGGGGACCCAGTACTTC
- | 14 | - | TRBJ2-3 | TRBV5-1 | CASSLFATLDTQYF | TGCGCCAGCAGCTTGTTTGCCACTTTAGATACGCAGTATTTT